Each of the 29 T cell receptor beta chains below was sequenced from the same sample in a study of monozygotic twins with cystic fibrosis. Clones were read by immunoSEQ multiplex PCR, and TCRdb kept only the in-frame ones, dropping some. This sample has 34,000 or so clones, with roughly 90% found just once. The sample comprised blood. Every receptor here comes from a girl aged 2-10 years with cystic fibrosis.

This chain connects TRBV2 to TRBJ2-1; D is ambiguous. This CDR3 contains 15 residues. Per germline, CDR1 SNHLY and CDR2 FYNNEI. Trimming removed 2 bases at V and 8 bases at J, with 16 bases between. CDR3 amino acids: CASSELYTTSDEQFF. The CDR3 DNA reads as TGTGCCAGCAGTGAACTTTATACTACGTCGGATGAGCAGTTCTTC.

This sequence joins TRBV7-9 and TRBJ2-5; D not resolved. Trimming took 3 bases from V and 4 from J, leaving 18 bases between them. There are 16 residues in the CDR3. CDR1 is SEHNR and CDR2 is FQNEAQ in the germline V gene (reference sequence). CDR3 in amino acids: CASSFPTAAAGETQYF. CDR3 nucleotide sequence: TGTGCCAGCAGCTTCCCCACCGCCGCAGCAGGAGAGACCCAGTACTTC.

This clone was detected only once. This chain links TRBV10-3 with TRBJ2-3; 9 bases map to TRBD1. The CDR3 length is 14 residues. CDR1 is ENHRY and CDR2 is SYGVKD in the germline V gene. The ends lost 8 bases at V and 2 bases at J; junction bases unmatched: 5. DNA of the CDR3: TGTGCCATCCGATGGGACAGGGCCACAGATACGCAGTATTTT. As protein: CAIRWDRATDTQYF.

V and J are TRBV5-1 and TRBJ1-1; D not certain. This CDR3 has 15 residues. V lost 3 bases to trimming and J lost 6 bases, with 18 bases between them. CDR1 is SGHRS and CDR2 is YFSETQ in the germline V gene. The CDR3 here is CASSSYSLEVAEAFF. The CDR3 DNA sequence: TGCGCCAGCAGCTCCTATTCATTGGAGGTGGCTGAAGCTTTCTTT.

This sequence joins TRBV4-2 and TRBJ2-1; the match to TRBD2 covers 9 bases. CDR1 LGHNA and CDR2 YNFKEQ come from the germline V gene. V shed 0 bases, J shed 4 bases, and the junction held 10 bases outside the gene matches. This CDR3 comprises 18 residues. CDR3 in DNA: TGTGCCAGCAGCCAAGATTGGTCGCGGGGGGGGACTTACAATGAGCAGTTCTTC. It translates to CASSQDWSRGGTYNEQFF.

CDR3 amino acids: CASSQDQRYTDREAFF. In DNA form, the CDR3 reads TGCGCCAGCAGCCAAGATCAGAGGTATACAGATCGTGAAGCTTTCTTT. V gene TRBV4-1 combines with J gene TRBJ1-1, with D unresolved. Looked up from germline, CDR1 is MGHRA and CDR2 is YSYEKL. The CDR3 consists of 16 residues. Trimming removed 0 bases from V and 7 bases from J, with 18 bases in between.

The chain recombines TRBV14 with TRBJ1-1, with D uncertain. Germline-derived CDR1 and CDR2 are SGHDN and FVKESK. The CDR3 runs 15 residues. Trimming removed 0 bases from V and 2 bases from J, with 10 bases in between. In nucleotides, the CDR3 is TGTGCCAGCAGCCAAGATCGGACTCCTAACACTGAAGCTTTCTTT. Its protein is CASSQDRTPNTEAFF.

This clone was recorded only once. This sequence joins TRBV6-1 and TRBJ2-7, with TRBD1 matching over 8 bases. In germline, CDR1 is MNHNS, CDR2 SASEGT. Germline trimming cut 2 bases from V and 5 bases from J; bases unmatched to any gene: 11. There are 16 residues in the CDR3. The DNA for the CDR3 is TGTGCCAGCAGTGAATTTCTCGGACAGGGTAACCACGAGCAGTACTTC. Translation: CASSEFLGQGNHEQYF.

The chain has TRBV5-4 and TRBJ1-4; TRBD1 might be the D (6 bases). The germline V gene encodes CDR1 SGHNT and CDR2 YYREEE (reference sequence). V was clipped by 3 bases and J by 4 bases, with 10 bases between them. The CDR3 runs to 14 residues. CDR3 nucleotide sequence: TGTGCCAGCAGCTCACAGGGCCTTAATGAAAAACTGTTTTTT. Its translation: CASSSQGLNEKLFF.

The V call is TRBV11-2, the J call TRBJ2-3; D gene ambiguous. This CDR3 has 14 amino acids. Germline V gene sequence: CDR1 SGHAT, CDR2 FQNNGV. Trimming cost V 3 bases and J 6 bases, with 13 bases left between them. The CDR3 spells CASSLTSPEDTQYF. CDR3 sequence (DNA): TGTGCCAGCAGCTTGACTTCTCCGGAGGATACGCAGTATTTT.

This clone was found once. The chain combines TRBV19 with TRBJ1-2; 7 positions agree with TRBD1. CDR3 length: 12 residues. CDR1 LNHDA and CDR2 SQIVND come from the germline V gene (reference sequence). The junction had 5 bases not matched to a gene; V was cut back by 9 bases and J by 4 bases. The CDR3 region has the DNA TGTGCCAGCGCACAGGGGAGCTATGGCTACACCTTC. The encoded protein is CASAQGSYGYTF.

The chain has TRBV5-4 and TRBJ1-2; D is perhaps TRBD1 (6 bases). The CDR3 sequence is 13 residues long. The ends were cut back, 4 bases at V and 4 bases at J, with 11 bases in the middle. Per germline, CDR1 SGHNT and CDR2 YYREEE (reference sequence). The CDR3 loop reads CASSPTGGYGYTF. Here the CDR3 DNA reads TGTGCCAGCAGCCCGACAGGAGGCTATGGCTACACCTTC.

The chain combines TRBV6-5 with TRBJ1-2, with D possibly matching TRBD1 (6 bases). This CDR3 is built from 14 residues. Germline V gene sequence: CDR1 MNHEY, CDR2 SVGAGI. V lost 2 bases to trimming and J lost 4 bases, with 11 bases between them. The CDR3 here is CASSYRGVGYGYTF. DNA for the CDR3: TGTGCCAGCAGTTACAGGGGGGTAGGCTATGGCTACACCTTC.

This chain links TRBV7-2 with TRBJ2-2, with TRBD2 matching 8 bases. The ends lost 1 base at V and 2 bases at J; junction bases unmatched: 6. Germline CDR1 and CDR2: SGHTA and FQGNSA. The CDR3 sequence is 17 residues long. The CDR3 nucleotides are TGTGCCAGCAGCTTAGTAAGGACTAGCCCTAACACCGGGGAGCTGTTTTTT. Translating it yields CASSLVRTSPNTGELFF.

This sequence joins TRBV4-1 and TRBJ2-7; weak D call: TRBD2 (5 bases). CDR3 length equals 16 residues. The germline V gene encodes CDR1 MGHRA and CDR2 YSYEKL. V lost 4 bases to trimming and J lost 6 bases, with 22 bases between them. The CDR3 here is CASSPLDLFWAGEQYF. CDR3 sequence (DNA): TGCGCCAGCAGCCCCCTTGACCTTTTTTGGGCGGGCGAGCAGTACTTC.

The chain is built from TRBV18 and TRBJ2-7, with 10 nucleotides matching TRBD1. V trimming: 3 bases; J trimming: 3 bases; junction bases outside the gene matches: 2. The CDR3 has 14 residues. Germline values: CDR1 KGHSH, CDR2 LQKENI. CDR3 residues: CASSPRDRGYEQYF. CDR3 nucleotides: TGTGCCAGCTCACCCCGGGACAGGGGCTACGAGCAGTACTTC.

The CDR3 loop is CASSQGRASNQPQHF. The CDR3 nucleotides are TGCGCCAGCAGCCAAGGTAGGGCTAGCAATCAGCCCCAGCATTTT. The chain employs TRBV4-1 and TRBJ1-5; no clear D. Trimming removed 1 base at V and 0 bases at J, with 7 bases between. The CDR3 contains 15 residues. Looked up from germline, CDR1 is MGHRA and CDR2 is YSYEKL.

The rearrangement joins TRBV5-3 to TRBJ1-4, with D perhaps matching TRBD1 (5 bases). TRBV5-3 is given ORF status, its function remaining uncertain. This CDR3 has 14 residues. Trimming stripped 5 bases from V and 6 bases from J, with 14 bases between. CDR3 sequence: CARRGRDRDEKLFF. CDR3 bases: TGTGCCAGAAGGGGACGGGACCGTGATGAAAAACTGTTTTTT.

V usage is TRBV11-1 and J usage is TRBJ2-7; D is unresolved. Trimming removed 3 bases from V and 0 bases from J, with 3 bases in between. The germline CDR1 and CDR2 sequences are SGHAT and FQDESV (reference sequence). This CDR3 has 12 amino acids. CDR3 in DNA: TGTGCCAGCAGCTTTAACTCCTACGAGCAGTACTTC. Its translation is CASSFNSYEQYF.

The chain uses TRBV27 and TRBJ1-2; 7 bases map to TRBD1. From germline, CDR1 is MNHEY and CDR2 SMNVEV (reference sequence). V lost 4 bases to trimming and J lost 1 base; unmatched junction nucleotides: 9. The length of the CDR3 is 16 residues. CDR3 bases: TGTGCCAGCAGTTCTCACCTCCAGGGGGGTAACTATGGCTACACCTTC. Its translation is CASSSHLQGGNYGYTF.

V is TRBV7-9 and J is TRBJ2-1; 7 bases agree with TRBD1. V shed 4 bases, J shed 2 bases, and the junction held 8 bases outside the gene matches. Germline values: CDR1 SEHNR, CDR2 FQNEAQ (reference sequence). The CDR3 loop spans 16 amino acids. CDR3 DNA sequence: TGTGCCAGCAGCTCCCCGGGACAGTCAACCTACAATGAGCAGTTCTTC. It yields the protein CASSSPGQSTYNEQFF.

The chain carries TRBV11-2 and TRBJ2-7, with 11 bases matching TRBD2. The germline V gene encodes CDR1 SGHAT and CDR2 FQNNGV. The CDR3 totals 15 residues. V dropped 6 bases and J dropped 0; count of bases not matched to a gene: 4. DNA for the CDR3: TGTGCCAGCAGTTGGACTAGCGGGTACTCCTACGAGCAGTACTTC. Residues: CASSWTSGYSYEQYF.

As concerns this clone: At one of its ends the junction is not consistent with the germline gene, which may arise from a read error. The chain carries TRBV7-2 and TRBJ2-2, with TRBD1 matching over 10 bases. The CDR3 contains 17 residues. Germline CDR1 reads SGHTA; CDR2 reads FQGNSA. The CDR3 is CASSVRQGARDTGELFF. The CDR3 DNA sequence: TGTGCCAGCAGCGTCCGACAGGGGGCAAGGGACACAGGGGAGCTGTTTTTT.

This clone has just one count. The genes are TRBV6-1 and TRBJ1-3; D is unresolved. The V and J ends lost 4 bases and 3 bases respectively, with 19 bases between them. Per the germline V gene, CDR1 is MNHNS and CDR2 is SASEGT. This CDR3 is built from 17 residues. The CDR3 nucleotides read TGTGCCAGCAGTGTACTAGGGCGGGGTAGTAATGGAAACACCATATATTTT. It specifies CASSVLGRGSNGNTIYF.

The chain links TRBV5-4 to TRBJ2-3, with D perhaps matching TRBD1 or TRBD2 (7 bases each). This CDR3 comprises 16 residues. Germline-derived CDR1 and CDR2 are SGHNT and YYREEE (reference sequence). Trimming removed 2 bases from V and 0 bases from J, with 13 bases in between. CDR3 sequence reads: CASSFPRGGSTDTQYF. The CDR3 DNA reads as TGTGCCAGCAGCTTTCCCAGGGGGGGCAGCACAGATACGCAGTATTTT.

The genes are TRBV28 and TRBJ1-2; D possibly corresponds to TRBD1 (5 bases). The CDR3 runs to 13 residues. Germline-derived CDR1 and CDR2 are MDHEN and SYDVKM. Trimming cost V 2 bases and J 4 bases, with 8 bases left between them. The DNA for the CDR3 is TGTGCCAGCAGTTTAGAAGGGACCTATGGCTACACCTTC. Translated: CASSLEGTYGYTF.

The chain's CDR3 is CASNQANGEAFF. The DNA for the CDR3 is TGTGCCAGCAACCAGGCGAACGGTGAAGCTTTCTTT. The chain employs TRBV6-5 and TRBJ1-1; D gene unclear. The CDR3 covers 12 residues. Germline V gene lookup returns CDR1 MNHEY and CDR2 SVGAGI. V was cut by 7 bases and J by 7 bases, with 13 bases left in between.

The rearrangement uses TRBV7-8 and TRBJ2-7; TRBD2 is a possible D gene (5 bases). Germline CDR1 and CDR2: SGHVS and FQNEAQ. CDR3 length: 15 amino acids. Between the trimmed V and J ends, which lost 2 bases and 6 bases, there was a span of 17 bases. The CDR3 protein is CASSLRYVGASEQYF. The DNA of the CDR3 is TGTGCCAGCAGCTTACGATATGTGGGAGCTTCCGAGCAGTACTTC.

Details on this clone: A junction boundary mismatches the germline segment, possibly from a read error. V gene TRBV19 combines with J gene TRBJ1-5, with TRBD1 identical over 11 bases. The CDR3 loop spans 15 amino acids. The germline CDR1 and CDR2 sequences are LNHDA and SQIVND (reference sequence). In nucleotides, the CDR3 is TGTGCCAGTAGAGAACGGACAGGGGGCAAACAGCCCCAGCATTTT. Protein sequence: CASRERTGGKQPQHF.